The TCR beta chain under discussion was sequenced for a study of blood T cell repertoires in COVID-19. Across the study: Italy, Spain and the United States were the sources of the convalescent and acute COVID-19 samples. PBMCs, B-cell-depleted T cells, or T cells were the source of the cDNA or gDNA that made up the material.

In the original processing: Amplified reference gene primers provided the basis for estimating nucleated cell counts. Some clones are missing from TCRdb's copy, which holds only in-frame ones; the method was immunoSEQ multiplex PCR. Clone size and the V and J calls come from that table; the DNA yielded D and trimming. Among under 95,000 clones listed, about four fifths were seen once. Germline lookup yields CDR1 MNHEY and CDR2 SVGEGT. The V end was cut by 0 bases, the J end by 8 bases, with 7 bases between. This CDR3 comprises 12 residues. The chain is built from TRBV6-2 or TRBV6-3 and TRBJ1-1; D uncertain. This clonotype was obtained from a man between 45 and 60 years old with acute or convalescent COVID-19. The specimen sequenced was peripheral blood. The CDR3 protein is CASSYSGREAFF. CDR3 nucleotide sequence: TGTGCCAGCAGTTACTCTGGTCGGGAAGCTTTCTTT.